This T cell receptor (beta chain) was profiled in a study of graft-versus-host responses after intestinal transplantation. Overall study: All recipients were given anti-thymocyte globulin induction, and tacrolimus and steroids were then administered for roughly three years.

V gave up 2 bases and J gave up 1 base; unmatched junction bases: 3. The CDR3 spans 16 residues. The V gene's germline CDR1 is MNHEY and CDR2 SVGAGI. The study, taken as a whole, reports: Individuals carrying graft-donor T cell macrochimerism showed high graft-versus-host to host-versus-graft clonal ratios in allografts. Early post-transplant falls in HvG clones accompanied the peak levels of circulating GvH clones.

Sequencing was performed with immunoSEQ multiplex PCR; in TCRdb, only in-frame clones are kept and a portion is missing. The sample lists 90,000 to 130,000 clones, more than 80% occurring once. A word on this clone: Its cognate antigen is unknown.

The TCR sequence derives from a human donor who was the organ donor for an intestinal transplant. The sequencing here drew on unstimulated CD4+ T cells sorted from spleen or lymph node cells, taken before transplant. The chain joins TRBV6-5 to TRBJ1-1; 11 bases map to TRBD1. CDR3 amino acids: CASSYGGTGGNTEAFF. CDR3 nucleotides: TGTGCCAGCAGTTACGGTGGGACAGGGGGGAACACTGAAGCTTTCTTT.